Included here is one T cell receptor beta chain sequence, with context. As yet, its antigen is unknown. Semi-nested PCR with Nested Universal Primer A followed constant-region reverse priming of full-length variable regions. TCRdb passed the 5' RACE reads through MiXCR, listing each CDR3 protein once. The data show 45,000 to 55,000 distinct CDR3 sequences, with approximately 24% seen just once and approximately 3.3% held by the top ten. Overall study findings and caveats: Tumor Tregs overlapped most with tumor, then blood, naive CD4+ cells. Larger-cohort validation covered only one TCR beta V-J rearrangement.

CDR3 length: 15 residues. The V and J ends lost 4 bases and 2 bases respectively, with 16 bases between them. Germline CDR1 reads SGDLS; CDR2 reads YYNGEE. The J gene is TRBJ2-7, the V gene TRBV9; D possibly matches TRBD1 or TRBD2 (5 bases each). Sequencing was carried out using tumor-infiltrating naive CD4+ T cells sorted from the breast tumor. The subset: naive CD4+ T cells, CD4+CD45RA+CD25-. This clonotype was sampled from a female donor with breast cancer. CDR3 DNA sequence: TGTGCCAGCAGCCGGGACCTAAGTCAGACCTACGAGCAGTACTTC. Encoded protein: CASSRDLSQTYEQYF.